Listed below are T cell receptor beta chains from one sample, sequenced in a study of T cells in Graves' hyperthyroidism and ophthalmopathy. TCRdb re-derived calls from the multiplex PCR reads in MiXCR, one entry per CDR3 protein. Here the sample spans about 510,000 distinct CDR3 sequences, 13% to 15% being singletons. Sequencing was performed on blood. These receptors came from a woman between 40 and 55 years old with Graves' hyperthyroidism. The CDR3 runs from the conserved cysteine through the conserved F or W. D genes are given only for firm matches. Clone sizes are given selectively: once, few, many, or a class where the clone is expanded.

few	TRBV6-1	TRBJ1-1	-	CANRAGEINTEAFF	TGTGCCAACCGGGCCGGGGAGATAAACACTGAAGCTTTCTTT
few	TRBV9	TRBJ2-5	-	CASNNKLETGGTQYF	TGTGCCAGCAACAATAAACTCGAAACGGGCGGGACCCAGTACTTC
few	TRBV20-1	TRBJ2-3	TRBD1	CSARVGQGTDTQYF	TGCAGTGCTAGAGTGGGACAGGGAACAGATACGCAGTATTTT
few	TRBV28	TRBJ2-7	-	CASSPRAGYVEQYF	TGTGCCAGCAGTCCCCGAGCAGGGTATGTCGAGCAGTACTTC
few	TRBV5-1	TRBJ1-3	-	CASSPDFSGNTIYF	TGCGCCAGCAGCCCCGACTTCTCTGGAAACACCATATATTTT
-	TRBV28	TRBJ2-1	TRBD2	CASSLLERGDHNEQFF	TGTGCCAGCAGTTTACTGGAGCGGGGGGACCACAATGAGCAGTTCTTC
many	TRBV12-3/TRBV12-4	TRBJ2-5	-	CASNAAARETQYF	TGTGCCAGCAACGCGGCCGCGCGGGAGACCCAGTACTTC
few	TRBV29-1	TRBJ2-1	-	CSVGEPPPDQQFF	TGCAGCGTTGGGGAACCCCCGCCCGATCAGCAGTTCTTC
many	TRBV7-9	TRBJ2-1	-	CASIGLSYNEQFF	TGTGCCAGCATCGGTCTCTCCTACAATGAGCAGTTCTTC
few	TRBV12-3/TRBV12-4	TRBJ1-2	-	CASTTGAVYGYTF	TGTGCCAGCACCACCGGGGCGGTCTATGGCTACACCTTC
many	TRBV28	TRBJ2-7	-	CASIAAGSLYEQYF	TGTGCCAGCATTGCGGCGGGGAGCCTCTACGAGCAGTACTTC
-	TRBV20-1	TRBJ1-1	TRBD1	CSARAGGRSNTEAFF	TGCAGTGCTAGAGCAGGGGGCAGATCGAACACTGAAGCTTTCTTT
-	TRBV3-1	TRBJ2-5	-	CASKTQGGAETQYF	TGTGCCAGCAAAACGCAGGGGGGTGCAGAGACCCAGTACTTC
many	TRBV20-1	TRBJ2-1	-	CSARDALLEFF	TGCAGTGCTAGGGACGCGTTGCTGGAGTTCTTC
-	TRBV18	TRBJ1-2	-	CASSPQRGGNYGYTF	TGTGCCAGCTCACCTCAGAGGGGGGGAAACTATGGCTACACCTTC
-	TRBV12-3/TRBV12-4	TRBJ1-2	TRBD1	CASSRGQGNNYGYTF	TGTGCCAGCAGCCGGGGACAGGGAAATAACTATGGCTACACCTTC
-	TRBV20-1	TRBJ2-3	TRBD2	CSARNYLLAGDTDTQYF	TGCAGTGCTAGAAATTACCTCCTAGCGGGAGACACAGATACGCAGTATTTT
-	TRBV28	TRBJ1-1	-	CASSFGGEMNTEAFF	TGTGCCAGCAGTTTCGGGGGAGAAATGAACACTGAAGCTTTCTTT
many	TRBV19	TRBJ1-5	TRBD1	CASSGGTASNSNQPQHF	TGTGCCAGTAGTGGCGGGACAGCTTCTAATAGCAATCAGCCCCAGCATTTT
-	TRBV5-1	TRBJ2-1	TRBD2	CASSWGRASGNMNEQFF	TGCGCCAGCAGCTGGGGAAGGGCTAGCGGGAATATGAATGAGCAGTTCTTC
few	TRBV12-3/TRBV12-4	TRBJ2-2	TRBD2	CAGFSGSKTGELFF	TGTGCCGGATTTAGCGGGAGTAAAACCGGGGAGCTGTTTTTT
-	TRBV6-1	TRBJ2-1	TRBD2	CASSQGLVYNEQFF	TGTGCCAGCAGTCAAGGACTAGTGTACAATGAGCAGTTCTTC
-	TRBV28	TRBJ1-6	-	CASSLASSSSYNSPLHF	TGTGCCAGCAGTTTGGCGTCTTCCAGCTCCTATAATTCACCCCTCCACTTT
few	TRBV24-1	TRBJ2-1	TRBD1	CATSDYRGVNEQFF	TGTGCCACCAGTGACTACAGGGGGGTCAATGAGCAGTTCTTC
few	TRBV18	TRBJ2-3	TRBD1	CASSPLLAGGIGTDTQYF	TGTGCCAGCTCACCACTCCTGGCAGGGGGCATTGGGACAGATACGCAGTATTTT
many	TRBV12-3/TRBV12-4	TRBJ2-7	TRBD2	CASGWASGTYEQYF	TGTGCCAGCGGATGGGCTAGCGGGACCTACGAGCAGTACTTC
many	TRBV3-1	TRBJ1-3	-	CASSQVQRNTIYF	TGTGCCAGCAGCCAAGTACAGCGAAACACCATATATTTT
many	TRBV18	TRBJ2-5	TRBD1	CASSQDRDREETQYF	TGTGCCAGCTCACAGGACCGGGACAGAGAAGAGACCCAGTACTTC
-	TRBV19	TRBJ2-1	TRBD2	CASSRLAGQSSYNEQFF	TGTGCCAGTAGTAGACTAGCGGGCCAAAGCTCCTACAATGAGCAGTTCTTC
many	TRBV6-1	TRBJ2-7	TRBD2	CASSSPGTSGNHKQYF	TGTGCCAGCAGTTCCCCCGGGACTAGCGGGAATCATAAGCAGTACTTC
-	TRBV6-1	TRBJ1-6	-	CASSEHGGYSSPLHF	TGTGCCAGCAGTGAACATGGAGGTTATAGTTCACCCCTCCACTTT
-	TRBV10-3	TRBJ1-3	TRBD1	CATVLQGTPGPGNTIYF	TGTGCCACGGTTTTACAGGGGACTCCAGGTCCCGGAAACACCATATATTTT
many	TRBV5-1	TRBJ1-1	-	CASSPGDSTWTTEAFF	TGCGCCAGCAGCCCGGGAGACTCAACATGGACCACTGAAGCTTTCTTT